Shown below are 18 T cell receptor beta chains from a single sample sequenced in a study of cytomegalovirus exposure and HLA in healthy donors. Measured with immunoSEQ multiplex PCR; TCRdb has only the in-frame clones, and not every one. Of around 350,000 clones in the sample, roughly 85% were seen once. The sequencing sample was made of PBMCs. The receptors here all came from a woman aged 18-29 years in good health and CMV-seronegative.

The chain has TRBV4-1 and TRBJ2-3; TRBD1 agrees at 7 bases. The CDR3 consists of 17 residues. Germline V lookup: CDR1 MGHRA, CDR2 YSYEKL. J was trimmed by 6 bases and V by 1 base; bases with no gene match: 13. CDR3 in DNA: TGCGCCAGCAGCCAAGTCCTAGGGGGCCCTTTCACGGATACGCAGTATTTT. Residues: CASSQVLGGPFTDTQYF.

The chain uses TRBV29-1 and TRBJ1-2; 9 positions agree with TRBD1. Per the germline V gene, CDR1 is SQVTM and CDR2 is ANQGSEA. Trimming at V came to 8 bases and at J to 2 bases, leaving 12 bases not matched to a gene. The CDR3 consists of 15 residues. The CDR3 DNA is TGCAGCTACCGGGACAGGGACTCCCCCAACTATGGCTACACCTTC. Protein product: CSYRDRDSPNYGYTF.

This clone was counted only a few times. The V call is TRBV10-3, the J call TRBJ1-1, with TRBD1 matching over 7 bases. The junction had 3 bases not matched to a gene; V was cut back by 0 bases and J by 11 bases. The CDR3 contains 12 residues. CDR1 ENHRY and CDR2 SYGVKD come from the germline V gene. The CDR3 spells CAISESRGPAFF. In nucleotides, the CDR3 is TGTGCCATCAGTGAGTCGAGGGGGCCCGCTTTCTTT.

This clone was found a few times. A junction boundary mismatches the germline segment, possibly from a read error. The rearrangement joins TRBV5-5 to TRBJ1-1, with 8 bases fitting TRBD1. From germline, CDR1 is SGHKS and CDR2 YYEKEE (reference sequence). The CDR3 is made up of 14 amino acids. As DNA, the CDR3 is TGTGCCAGCAGGTTGGGACAGGTGAACACTGAAGCTTTCTTT. Residues: CASRLGQVNTEAFF. Full variable domain (outside the CDR3, taken from reference TRBV5-5 and TRBJ1-1): DAGVTQSPTHLIKTRGQQVTLRCSPISGHKSVSWYQQVLGQGPQFIFQYYEKEERGRGNFPDRFSARQFPNYSSELNVNALLLGDSALYLCASRLGQVNTEAFFGQGTRLTVV.

This chain connects TRBV14 to TRBJ1-1; TRBD1 matches at 7 bases. The germline V gene encodes CDR1 SGHDN and CDR2 FVKESK. Trimming cost V 3 bases and J 8 bases; bases outside gene matches: 6. The CDR3 contains 13 residues. This CDR3 is CASSHLPGQEAFF. Here the CDR3 DNA reads TGTGCCAGCAGCCACCTCCCGGGACAGGAAGCTTTCTTT. The whole variable domain, remainder taken from reference TRBV14 and TRBJ1-1, is EAGVTQFPSHSVIEKGQTVTLRCDPISGHDNLYWYRRVMGKEIKFLLHFVKESKQDESGMPNNRFLAERTGGTYSTLKVQPAELEDSGVYFCASSHLPGQEAFFGQGTRLTVV.

In this sample, this clone turned up once. The V call is TRBV6-1, the J call TRBJ2-1; a possible D gene is TRBD1 (6 bases). The CDR3 contains 15 residues. CDR1 and CDR2 (germline): MNHNS, SASEGT. V lost 6 bases and J 6 bases, leaving 18 bases between the germline ends. In DNA, the CDR3 is TGTGCCAGCAGCTTCACACAGGGCATTGGCAATGAGCAGTTCTTC. The encoded protein is CASSFTQGIGNEQFF.

The chain uses TRBV6-1 and TRBJ1-2; 8 bases match TRBD1. The ends lost 6 bases at V and 5 bases at J; junction bases unmatched: 5. CDR3 length: 13 residues. Germline V gene data show CDR1 as MNHNS and CDR2 as SASEGT. CDR3: CASRATGEYGYTF. The CDR3 DNA is TGTGCCAGCAGAGCGACAGGGGAGTATGGCTACACCTTC.

This chain connects TRBV4-1 to TRBJ1-6; 8 bases line up with TRBD1. V was clipped by 3 bases and J by 9 bases; unmatched bases: 22. The CDR3 runs 20 residues. Germline-derived CDR1 and CDR2 are MGHRA and YSYEKL. CDR3 sequence: CASSHPRGQGPTIWISPLHF. The CDR3 DNA sequence: TGCGCCAGCAGCCACCCGAGAGGACAGGGTCCCACCATCTGGATTTCACCCCTCCACTTT.

A single count supports this clone. The CDR3 here is CASRSFTGGGYNEQFF. CDR3 in DNA: TGTGCCAGCAGATCATTTACAGGGGGCGGTTACAATGAGCAGTTCTTC. The chain combines TRBV28 with TRBJ2-1, with TRBD1 identical over 9 bases. The CDR3 length is 16 residues. CDR1 is MDHEN, CDR2 SYDVKM, per germline. V gave up 6 bases and J gave up 4 bases; unmatched junction bases: 10.

This rearrangement joins TRBV2 to TRBJ2-7, with D possibly being TRBD2 (6 bases). Trimming left V 6 bases short and J 7 bases short, with 16 bases between. CDR1 and CDR2 (germline): SNHLY, FYNNEI. The CDR3 contains 13 residues. CDR3 amino acids: CASRKGAGWEQYF. As DNA, the CDR3 is TGTGCCAGCAGGAAGGGAGCGGGCTGGGAGCAGTACTTC.

The chain links TRBV14 to TRBJ2-6, with 7 bases lining up with TRBD1. CDR1 is SGHDN, CDR2 FVKESK, per germline. This CDR3 is 20 amino acids long. With 1 base clipped from V and 4 bases from J, the junction kept 16 bases outside the gene matches. DNA for the CDR3: TGTGCCAGCAGCCAAGCCACTCCCGGGACAGCTTATTCCGGGGCCAACGTCCTGACTTTC. Translated, it gives CASSQATPGTAYSGANVLTF.

CDR3 coding DNA: TGCGCCAGCAGCCAAGGCTACGGCGAGCAGTACTTC. Translating gives CASSQGYGEQYF. This chain links TRBV4-1 with TRBJ2-7; no clear D gene. Germline V gene data show CDR1 as MGHRA and CDR2 as YSYEKL. The CDR3 contains 12 residues. V lost 1 base and J lost 6, with 7 bases in between.

This sequence joins TRBV11-3 and TRBJ2-2; no reliable D call. This CDR3 has 12 residues. V lost 7 bases and J lost 7, with 10 bases in between. Germline V gene lookup returns CDR1 SGHNT and CDR2 YENEEA. For the CDR3, the DNA is TGTGCCAGCAACGACGGCGGCGGGGAGCTGTTTTTT. Protein product: CASNDGGGELFF.

This sequence joins TRBV30 and TRBJ2-1, with TRBD2 identical over 12 bases. The CDR3 has 15 residues. Looked up from germline, CDR1 is GTSNPN and CDR2 is SVGIG (reference sequence). Germline trimming cut 2 bases from V and 8 bases from J; bases unmatched to any gene: 7. CDR3 sequence: CAWSLGGLAGYEQFF. The CDR3 DNA is TGTGCCTGGAGTCTGGGCGGACTAGCGGGATATGAGCAGTTCTTC.

This clone was found a few times. V gene TRBV6-4 combines with J gene TRBJ1-1; D remains unclear. V was clipped by 4 bases and J by 1 base, with 16 bases between them. The length of the CDR3 is 16 residues. Germline CDR1 reads MRHNA; CDR2 reads SNTAGT. This CDR3 reads CASSADDGGGNTEAFF. CDR3 sequence (DNA): TGTGCCAGCAGTGCAGACGATGGCGGCGGGAACACTGAAGCTTTCTTT.

The rearrangement links TRBV27 to TRBJ2-7; 8 bases align to TRBD2. Germline assignment: CDR1 MNHEY and CDR2 SMNVEV (reference sequence). The trim removed 3 bases at V and 0 bases at J, leaving 4 bases unmatched. This CDR3 has 15 amino acids. The CDR3 region is CASSFRSGGSYEQYF. The CDR3 DNA follows: TGTGCCAGCAGTTTCAGAAGCGGGGGCTCCTACGAGCAGTACTTC.

CDR3 sequence: CASSLGGGSPLHF. The CDR3 bases are TGTGCCAGCAGCTTGGGGGGGGGTTCACCCCTCCACTTT. V gene TRBV5-8 combines with J gene TRBJ1-6, with a tentative D call TRBD1 (5 bases). V gave up 0 bases and J gave up 9 bases, with 7 bases separating them. The CDR3 is 13 residues long. The germline V gene encodes CDR1 SGHTS and CDR2 YDEGEE.

This chain connects TRBV27 to TRBJ1-1, with TRBD1 identical over 7 bases. After removal of 1 base from V and 6 bases from J, the junction contained 8 bases not matched to a gene. The length of the CDR3 is 15 residues. Germline CDR1 MNHEY, CDR2 SMNVEV (reference sequence). This CDR3 is CASSLLRGDRAEAFF. As DNA, the CDR3 is TGTGCCAGCAGTTTATTGCGGGGAGACAGGGCTGAAGCTTTCTTT.